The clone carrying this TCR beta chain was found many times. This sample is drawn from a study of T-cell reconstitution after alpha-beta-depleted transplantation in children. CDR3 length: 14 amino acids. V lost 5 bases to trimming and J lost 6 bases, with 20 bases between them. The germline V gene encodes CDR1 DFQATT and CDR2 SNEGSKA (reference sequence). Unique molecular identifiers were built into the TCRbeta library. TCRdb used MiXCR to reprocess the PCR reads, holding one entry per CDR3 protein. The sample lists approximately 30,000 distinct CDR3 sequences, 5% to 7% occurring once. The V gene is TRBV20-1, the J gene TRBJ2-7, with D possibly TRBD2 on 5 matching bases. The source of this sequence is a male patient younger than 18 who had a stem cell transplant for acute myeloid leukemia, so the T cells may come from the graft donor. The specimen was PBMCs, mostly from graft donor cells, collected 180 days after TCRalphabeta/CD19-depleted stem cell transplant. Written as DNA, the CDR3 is TGCAGTGCTCTTAGAGGATGGGGTGAGGGCGAGCAGTACTTC. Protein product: CSALRGWGEGEQYF.